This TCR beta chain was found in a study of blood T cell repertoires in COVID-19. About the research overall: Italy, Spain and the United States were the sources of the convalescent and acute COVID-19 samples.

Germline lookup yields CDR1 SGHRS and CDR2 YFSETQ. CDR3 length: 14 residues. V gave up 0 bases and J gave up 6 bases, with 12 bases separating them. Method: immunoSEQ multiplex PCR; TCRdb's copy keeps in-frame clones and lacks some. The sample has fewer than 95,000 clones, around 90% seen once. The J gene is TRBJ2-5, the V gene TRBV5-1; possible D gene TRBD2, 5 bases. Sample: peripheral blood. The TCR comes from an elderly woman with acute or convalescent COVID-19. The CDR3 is CASSLAVGRQTQYF. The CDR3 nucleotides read TGCGCCAGCAGCTTGGCCGTGGGGAGACAGACCCAGTACTTC.